This T cell receptor (beta chain) was sequenced for a study of OX40 agonist ivuxolimab in advanced cancers. Study as a whole: Patients were dosed with the agonistic anti-OX40 (CD134) antibody ivuxolimab.

The CDR3 runs to 15 residues. CDR1 is MGHRA and CDR2 is YSYEKL in the germline V gene. Trimming took off 3 bases at V and 1 base at J, with 12 bases between the two ends. Findings and caveats of the study: Low normalized clonal expansion also occurred in some nonresponding patients.

Data came from immunoSEQ multiplex PCR; TCRdb stores just in-frame clones and leaves some out. Here the sample spans about 77,000 clones, over 75% being singletons. Regarding this clone: The antigen is unknown.

The sequencing used CD4+ or CD8+ T cells sorted from blood, collected in a trial of the OX40 agonist ivuxolimab. The chain uses TRBV4-1 and TRBJ1-2; no reliable D call. This clonotype originated in an adult with an advanced solid tumor such as melanoma, head and neck, liver or kidney cancer. This CDR3 is CASSHRPGLNYGYTF. The CDR3, as DNA: TGCGCCAGCAGCCACCGTCCCGGGCTTAACTATGGCTACACCTTC.